This T cell receptor (beta chain) was recovered during a study of shared clonotypes between healthy human individuals. The CDR3 length is 19 residues. The ends lost 2 bases at V and 0 bases at J; junction bases unmatched: 12. CDR1 is LNHDA and CDR2 is SQIVND in the germline V gene (reference sequence). Study results and limitations: The study drew on few donors, limiting represented genetic and exposure-history diversity.

A split of CD4+ cells into CD45RA+ naive and CD45RA-negative memory subsets was performed. In regard to this clone: What it recognizes is unknown.

Sequencing used immunoSEQ multiplex PCR; TCRdb keeps in-frame clones, though not all of them. The sample has approximately 500,000 clones, less than 96% seen once; the top ten hold under 0.06%. This TCR derives from a woman in her 30s in good health. Specimen: naive CD4+ T cells sorted from blood. Specified subset: CD45RA+ positively selected. The chain is built from TRBV19 and TRBJ2-1, with 8 bases lining up with TRBD1. The CDR3 is CASSINGQGAFSSYNEQFF. The CDR3 DNA is TGTGCCAGTAGTATAAACGGGCAGGGGGCCTTCAGCTCCTACAATGAGCAGTTCTTC.